Shown below are 18 T cell receptor beta chains from a single sample sequenced in a study of shared clonotypes between healthy human individuals. The data were produced by immunoSEQ multiplex PCR, yet TCRdb's version contains in-frame clones alone and is incomplete. The sample contains approximately 500,000 clones, 79% of which appear only once. Input material: PBMCs. Receptors originate from a woman aged 35 to 49 in good health. Some clones in this sample may be carry-over from other donors' samples.

The J gene is TRBJ1-4, the V gene TRBV7-8; D is undetermined. CDR1 is SGHVS and CDR2 is FQNEAQ in the germline V gene. Trimming removed 0 bases from V and 8 bases from J, with 7 bases in between. The CDR3 totals 13 residues. Here the CDR3 DNA reads TGTGCCAGCAGCTTAGCGGCAGGCGAAAAACTGTTTTTT. Protein sequence: CASSLAAGEKLFF. The whole variable domain, remainder taken from reference TRBV7-8 and TRBJ1-4, is GAGVSQSPRYKVAKRGQDVALRCDPISGHVSLFWYQQALGQGPEFLTYFQNEAQLDKSGLPSDRFFAERPEGSVSTLKIQRTQQEDSAVYLCASSLAAGEKLFFGSGTQLSVL.

This clone has a count of ten or more. This sample includes further DNA sequences coding for the same CDR3. The chain uses TRBV5-1 and TRBJ1-2; TRBD1 aligns across 7 bases. J gave up 2 bases and V 4 bases, and 5 bases lay outside the gene matches. CDR3 length equals 14 residues. Germline loops: CDR1 SGHRS, CDR2 YFSETQ. The CDR3 reads CASSPQGGNYGYTF. The DNA for the CDR3 is TGCGCCAGCAGCCCGCAGGGGGGAAACTATGGCTACACCTTC.

This clone came up a few times. This chain joins TRBV9 and TRBJ1-1; possibly TRBD1 for D (5 bases). V was shortened by 2 bases and J by 3 bases, with 11 bases between the two germline ends. The CDR3 runs to 14 residues. The germline V gene encodes CDR1 SGDLS and CDR2 YYNGEE. CDR3 amino acids: CASSVSSGHTEAFF. CDR3 nucleotides: TGTGCCAGCAGCGTTAGCTCGGGGCACACTGAAGCTTTCTTT.

The CDR3 region has the DNA TGTGCCTGGAACGTGGGTGCCCAAGAGACCCAGTACTTC. Protein: CAWNVGAQETQYF. The chain has TRBV30 and TRBJ2-5; no definite D call. This CDR3 is 13 amino acids long. Germline-derived CDR1 and CDR2 are GTSNPN and SVGIG (reference sequence). The ends were cut back, 4 bases at V and 1 base at J, with 10 bases in the middle.

This clone was observed a single time. This chain joins TRBV19 and TRBJ1-2; no reliable D call. V lost 9 bases, J lost 2 bases, and 19 bases lay in between. The CDR3 totals 15 residues. The germline V gene has CDR1 LNHDA and CDR2 SQIVND (reference sequence). This CDR3 is CASLPFGLSNYGYTF. The DNA of the CDR3 is TGTGCCAGCCTCCCCTTCGGCCTGTCGAACTATGGCTACACCTTC.

V gene TRBV5-6 combines with J gene TRBJ1-2; 8 nucleotides match TRBD1. V gave up 3 bases and J gave up 1 base; unmatched junction bases: 8. CDR3 length: 16 residues. Germline assignment: CDR1 SGHDT and CDR2 YYEEEE. In nucleotides, the CDR3 is TGTGCCAGCAGCTCGACCGGGACAGGCTTTAACTATGGCTACACCTTC. Encoded protein: CASSSTGTGFNYGYTF.

V gene TRBV7-2 combines with J gene TRBJ1-2; D remains unclear. CDR1 and CDR2 from the germline V gene are SGHTA and FQGNSA. V was clipped by 1 base and J by 5 bases, with 5 bases between them. This CDR3 is built from 12 residues. CDR3 region: CASSLGGYGYTF. CDR3 coding DNA: TGTGCCAGCAGCTTAGGGGGTTATGGCTACACCTTC.

The gene calls are TRBV7-9 and TRBJ2-6; 10 bases map to TRBD1. V lost 0 bases, J lost 10 bases, and 12 bases stayed unmatched. Germline CDR1 reads SEHNR; CDR2 reads FQNEAQ (reference sequence). This CDR3 has 18 amino acids. The CDR3 nucleotides are TGTGCCAGCAGCTTAGCGGGACTAGGGACAGGGGCCTCTAACGTCCTGACTTTC. It is translated as CASSLAGLGTGASNVLTF. The whole variable domain, filled in from reference TRBV7-9 and TRBJ2-6, reads DTGVSQNPRHKITKRGQNVTFRCDPISEHNRLYWYRQTLGQGPEFLTYFQNEAQLEKSRLLSDRFSAERPKGSFSTLEIQRTEQGDSAMYLCASSLAGLGTGASNVLTFGAGSRLTVL.

This clone was detected a few times. The CDR3 spells CSAAGRTNTEAFF. The CDR3 coding sequence is TGCAGCGCCGCAGGACGGACGAACACTGAAGCTTTCTTT. V is TRBV29-1 and J is TRBJ1-1, with unresolved D. CDR3 length: 13 amino acids. V lost 7 bases and J lost 1, with 13 bases in between. Germline CDR1 reads SQVTM; CDR2 reads ANQGSEA.

The chain combines TRBV27 with TRBJ2-7; no definite D call. The CDR3 is made up of 14 amino acids. Germline V lookup: CDR1 MNHEY, CDR2 SMNVEV (reference sequence). V gave up 3 bases and J gave up 3 bases, with 12 bases separating them. The CDR3 bases are TGTGCCAGCAGTTTTACGGCGTGGGGCTACGAGCAGTACTTC. Protein: CASSFTAWGYEQYF.

V and J are TRBV6-5 and TRBJ2-5; D remains ambiguous. V was clipped by 6 bases and J by 4 bases, with 18 bases between them. The CDR3 contains 15 residues. Germline CDR1 MNHEY, CDR2 SVGAGI. The CDR3 loop is CASRREPRVGETQYF. The CDR3, as DNA: TGTGCCAGCAGAAGAGAACCCCGTGTTGGAGAGACCCAGTACTTC.

The V gene is TRBV10-2, the J gene TRBJ2-3, with D maybe TRBD2 (6 bases). CDR1 and CDR2 (germline): WSHSY, SAAADI. This CDR3 has 14 amino acids. Trimming pared 3 bases from V and 8 bases from J, leaving 15 bases between. CDR3 residues: CASSDAGKGITQYF. The DNA of the CDR3 is TGCGCCAGCAGTGATGCGGGGAAGGGTATTACGCAGTATTTT.

The V and J genes are TRBV10-3 and TRBJ2-1; TRBD2 is a possible D gene (7 bases). CDR1 ENHRY and CDR2 SYGVKD come from the germline V gene. Trimming took 6 bases from V and 6 from J, leaving 12 bases between them. This CDR3 comprises 13 residues. Here the CDR3 reads CAISQGGANEQFF. In nucleotides, the CDR3 is TGTGCCATCAGCCAAGGGGGGGCCAATGAGCAGTTCTTC.

A note on this clone: Other DNA sequences from this sample encode an identical CDR3 as well. CDR3 in DNA: TGCGCCAGCAGCTTGGCCCCGGCAGGGCAAGAGACCCAGTACTTC. Its protein is CASSLAPAGQETQYF. This chain links TRBV5-1 with TRBJ2-5; weak D call: TRBD1 (5 bases). Trimming took off 0 bases at V and 2 bases at J, with 11 bases between the two ends. The CDR3 covers 15 residues. Germline values: CDR1 SGHRS, CDR2 YFSETQ.

The count of this clone is one. V usage is TRBV5-1 and J usage is TRBJ2-5; the D gene is possibly TRBD2 (6 bases). The CDR3 is made up of 16 amino acids. In germline, CDR1 is SGHRS, CDR2 YFSETQ. V lost 3 bases to trimming and J lost 1 base, with 16 bases between them. The CDR3 is CASSSGVAGTQETQYF. Written as DNA, the CDR3 is TGCGCCAGCAGCTCCGGCGTCGCGGGAACCCAAGAGACCCAGTACTTC.

The V gene is TRBV19, the J gene TRBJ1-5; maybe TRBD1 (5 bases). CDR1 is LNHDA, CDR2 SQIVND, per germline (reference sequence). The germline V and J ends were trimmed by 2 bases and 7 bases, with 12 bases remaining between them. The CDR3 has 14 residues. The CDR3, as DNA: TGTGCCAGTAGTATACAGGGAGGCCTGCAGCCCCAGCATTTT. It yields the protein CASSIQGGLQPQHF.

This chain uses TRBV9 with TRBJ2-3, with D hard to call. Germline assignment: CDR1 SGDLS and CDR2 YYNGEE. The V gene lost 2 bases and the J gene lost 2 bases, with 12 bases spanning the gap. The CDR3 extends over 15 amino acids. Written as DNA, the CDR3 is TGTGCCAGCAGCGTTAATGGGCTAGACACAGATACGCAGTATTTT. As protein: CASSVNGLDTDTQYF.

V and J are TRBV19 and TRBJ1-1; D gene unclear. This CDR3 contains 13 residues. Between the trimmed V and J ends, which lost 6 bases and 3 bases, there was a span of 11 bases. Germline CDR1 reads LNHDA; CDR2 reads SQIVND (reference sequence). The CDR3 sequence is CASRDGIYTEAFF. The CDR3 DNA reads as TGTGCCAGTAGAGACGGGATCTACACTGAAGCTTTCTTT.